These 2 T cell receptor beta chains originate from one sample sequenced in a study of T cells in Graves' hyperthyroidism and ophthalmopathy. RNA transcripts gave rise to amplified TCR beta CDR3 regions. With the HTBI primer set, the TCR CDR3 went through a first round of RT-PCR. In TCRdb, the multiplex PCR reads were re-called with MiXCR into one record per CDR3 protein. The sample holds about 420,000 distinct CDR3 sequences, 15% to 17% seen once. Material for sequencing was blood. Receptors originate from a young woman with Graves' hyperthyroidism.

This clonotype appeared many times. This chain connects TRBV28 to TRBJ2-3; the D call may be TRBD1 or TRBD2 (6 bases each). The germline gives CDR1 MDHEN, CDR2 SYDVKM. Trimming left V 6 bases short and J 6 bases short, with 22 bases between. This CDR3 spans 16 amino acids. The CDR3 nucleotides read TGTGCCAGCAGCCCTACTTGGACGGGGGCGGGGGATACGCAGTATTTT. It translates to CASSPTWTGAGDTQYF.

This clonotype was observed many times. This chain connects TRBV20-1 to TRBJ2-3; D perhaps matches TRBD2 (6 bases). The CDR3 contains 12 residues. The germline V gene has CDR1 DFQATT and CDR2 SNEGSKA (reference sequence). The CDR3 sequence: CSGLQSTDTQYF. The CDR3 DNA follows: TGCAGCGGACTACAGAGCACAGATACGCAGTATTTT.